These 6 T cell receptor beta chains were sequenced from one sample in a study of blood T cell repertoires in COVID-19. Generated by immunoSEQ multiplex PCR, the TCRdb table keeps only in-frame clones and is missing some. The sample consists of about 160,000 clones, 87% of them appearing once. The sample comprised PBMCs or T cells enriched from blood (not recorded which). These receptors came from a woman aged 50 to 65 who had recovered from COVID-19.

The chain couples TRBV25-1 to TRBJ1-1, with 7 positions matching TRBD1. This CDR3 is built from 15 residues. The germline CDR1 and CDR2 sequences are MGHDK and SYGVNS. The V segment lost 5 bases and the J segment 1 base; nucleotides outside the gene matches: 7. In DNA, the CDR3 is TGTGCCAGCAGTCCTTCGGGACAGCAGAACACTGAAGCTTTCTTT. This sequence encodes CASSPSGQQNTEAFF.

This clone was found once. V and J are TRBV4-1 and TRBJ1-4; perhaps TRBD1 as D (5 bases). The CDR3 consists of 17 residues. Trimming pared 3 bases from V and 0 bases from J, leaving 14 bases between. Germline values: CDR1 MGHRA, CDR2 YSYEKL. The CDR3 reads CASSQEGTSTTNEKLFF. CDR3 in DNA: TGCGCCAGCAGCCAGGAGGGGACGTCCACAACTAATGAAAAACTGTTTTTT.

V gene TRBV11-3 combines with J gene TRBJ2-1; no firm D call. CDR1 and CDR2 (germline): SGHNT, YENEEA. V gave up 1 base and J gave up 5 bases, with 6 bases separating them. CDR3 length: 13 residues. Here the CDR3 DNA reads TGTGCCAGCAGCTTAGGGAGACACAATGAGCAGTTCTTC. It specifies CASSLGRHNEQFF.

The chain recombines TRBV28 with TRBJ2-5; no firm D call. The CDR3 extends over 15 amino acids. Germline V gene lookup returns CDR1 MDHEN and CDR2 SYDVKM. V lost 4 bases, J lost 2 bases, and 14 bases lay in between. The CDR3 spells CASSYSDLLQETQYF. The CDR3 DNA is TGTGCCAGCAGTTATTCAGACTTACTGCAAGAGACCCAGTACTTC.

J is TRBJ1-2 and V is TRBV11-2; the D is unclear. Germline V lookup: CDR1 SGHAT, CDR2 FQNNGV. V was shortened by 3 bases and J by 5 bases, with 7 bases between the two germline ends. The CDR3 covers 12 residues. The chain's CDR3 is CASSFAGYGYTF. In DNA form, the CDR3 reads TGTGCCAGCAGCTTCGCGGGGTATGGCTACACCTTC.

This rearrangement joins TRBV5-6 to TRBJ1-5; the match to TRBD1 covers 10 bases. Trimming took 2 bases from V and 3 from J; bases not matched to a gene: 8. The CDR3 is 17 residues long. Germline CDR1 reads SGHDT; CDR2 reads YYEEEE. The CDR3 spells CASSFRQGAVDNQPQHF. DNA for the CDR3: TGTGCCAGCAGCTTTCGACAGGGGGCCGTAGACAATCAGCCCCAGCATTTT.